What follows are 14 T cell receptor beta chains derived from one specimen sequenced in a study of technical replicates of blood from several donors. Sequencing was performed with immunoSEQ multiplex PCR; in TCRdb, only in-frame clones are kept and a portion is missing. The sample lists 95,000 to 100,000 clones, nearly 96% occurring once. Sequenced: T cells isolated from PBMCs. The receptors stem from a human donor in good health.

This chain joins TRBV11-1 and TRBJ2-1, with 9 positions matching TRBD2. Trimming removed 5 bases from V and 2 bases from J; junction bases left unmatched: 4. The germline CDR1 and CDR2 sequences are SGHAT and FQDESV (reference sequence). The CDR3 covers 15 residues. CDR3 sequence reads: CASSAAGGPYNEQFF. CDR3 nucleotides: TGTGCCAGCAGCGCGGCGGGGGGGCCCTACAATGAGCAGTTCTTC.

This chain uses TRBV9 with TRBJ2-2; 10 nucleotides line up with TRBD2. The V gene's germline CDR1 is SGDLS and CDR2 YYNGEE. The CDR3 covers 21 residues. Trimming took 3 bases from V and 4 from J; bases not matched to a gene: 21. This CDR3 reads CASSARAGVTIAGGGTGELFF. The CDR3 DNA reads as TGTGCCAGCAGCGCGAGGGCAGGGGTAACCATAGCGGGAGGCGGCACCGGGGAGCTGTTTTTT.

J is TRBJ2-3 and V is TRBV5-1, with D perhaps matching TRBD2 (6 bases). The V gene lost 5 bases and the J gene lost 2 bases, with 21 bases spanning the gap. Germline V lookup: CDR1 SGHRS, CDR2 YFSETQ. This CDR3 spans 17 amino acids. This CDR3 is CASRGGVSADITDTQYF. The CDR3 coding sequence is TGCGCCAGCAGGGGGGGAGTTTCAGCGGATATCACAGATACGCAGTATTTT.

This sequence joins TRBV10-3 and TRBJ2-7; 14 nucleotides match TRBD2. Trimming cost V 0 bases and J 5 bases; bases outside gene matches: 9. The CDR3 loop spans 18 amino acids. Germline CDR1 is ENHRY and CDR2 is SYGVKD. For the CDR3, the DNA is TGTGCCATCAGTGAGTCGCAGGGACTAGCGGGAGTATCCAACGAGCAGTACTTC. This gives the protein CAISESQGLAGVSNEQYF.

The V and J genes are TRBV6-5 and TRBJ2-2; 7 bases line up with TRBD1. The CDR3 sequence is 14 residues long. V lost 8 bases to trimming and J lost 7 bases; unmatched junction nucleotides: 10. Germline assignment: CDR1 MNHEY and CDR2 SVGAGI. The chain's CDR3 is CASLAQGMGGELFF. CDR3 sequence (DNA): TGTGCCAGCCTTGCACAGGGGATGGGCGGGGAGCTGTTTTTT.

The chain links TRBV7-3 to TRBJ2-7; weak D call: TRBD2 (5 bases). The CDR3 length is 13 residues. CDR1 and CDR2 (germline): SGHTA, FQGTGA. V was shortened by 8 bases and J by 2 bases, with 13 bases between the two germline ends. CDR3 residues: CASATEGTYEQYF. The CDR3 coding sequence is TGTGCCAGCGCGACCGAGGGTACCTACGAGCAGTACTTC.

In regard to this clone: Other nucleotide sequences in the sample specify the same CDR3. V is TRBV7-3 and J is TRBJ1-2, with unresolved D. Germline V gives CDR1 SGHTA, CDR2 FQGTGA. Trimming took off 2 bases at V and 4 bases at J, with 8 bases between the two ends. This CDR3 is 13 amino acids long. The CDR3 sequence: CASSLGRSYGYTF. As DNA, the CDR3 is TGTGCCAGCAGCTTAGGGCGCAGCTATGGCTACACCTTC.

J is TRBJ2-7 and V is TRBV5-1; perhaps TRBD1 as D (6 bases). Germline CDR1 reads SGHRS; CDR2 reads YFSETQ. The CDR3 consists of 13 residues. Trimming removed 0 bases at V and 3 bases at J, with 7 bases between. The CDR3: CASSLVDSYEQYF. The CDR3 DNA is TGCGCCAGCAGCTTGGTGGACAGCTACGAGCAGTACTTC.

The chain joins TRBV2 to TRBJ1-2, with 7 bases lining up with TRBD1. The CDR3 runs to 15 residues. V shed 6 bases and J 4 bases; nucleotides not matched to a gene: 11. The germline V gene encodes CDR1 SNHLY and CDR2 FYNNEI. CDR3 residues: CASRTQGVDFYGYTF. The CDR3 DNA reads as TGTGCCAGCAGAACCCAGGGGGTGGATTTCTATGGCTACACCTTC.

The gene calls are TRBV25-1 and TRBJ1-1; D gene unclear. Per the germline V gene, CDR1 is MGHDK and CDR2 is SYGVNS. CDR3 size: 14 residues. The V and J ends lost 4 bases and 0 bases respectively, with 9 bases between them. As DNA, the CDR3 is TGTGCCAGCAGTGTGGGAGCCTTGAACACTGAAGCTTTCTTT. Translation gives CASSVGALNTEAFF.

The chain has TRBV2 and TRBJ2-2; 8 nucleotides line up with TRBD1. V shed 6 bases and J 3 bases; nucleotides not matched to a gene: 6. The CDR3 has 15 amino acids. Germline CDR1 and CDR2: SNHLY and FYNNEI. DNA for the CDR3: TGTGCCAGCAGAGAGGACAGGGCAGACACCGGGGAGCTGTTTTTT. This translates into CASREDRADTGELFF.

The rearrangement links TRBV6-6 to TRBJ2-1; TRBD2 matches at 9 bases. The CDR3 extends over 15 amino acids. Losses at the gene ends were 6 bases for V and 1 base for J; bases not matched to a gene: 4. From germline, CDR1 is MNHNY and CDR2 SVGAGI (reference sequence). CDR3 amino acids: CASSLTSGSYNEQFF. Written as DNA, the CDR3 is TGTGCCAGCAGCTTGACTAGCGGTTCCTACAATGAGCAGTTCTTC.

The rearrangement links TRBV27 to TRBJ2-7; 12 bases align to TRBD1. Trimming took 10 bases from V and 1 from J; bases not matched to a gene: 8. The CDR3 is 15 amino acids. Germline CDR1 and CDR2: MNHEY and SMNVEV (reference sequence). CDR3: CATAGTGGASYEQYF. Here the CDR3 DNA reads TGTGCCACAGCCGGGACAGGGGGCGCTTCCTACGAGCAGTACTTC.

This chain connects TRBV4-1 to TRBJ1-1; no clear D. Germline V gene sequence: CDR1 MGHRA, CDR2 YSYEKL. The CDR3 consists of 18 residues. V gave up 7 bases and J gave up 0 bases, with 24 bases separating them. The CDR3, as DNA: TGCGCCAGCATTCGGTCTCCCCCTGTCATCGGGGTGAACACTGAAGCTTTCTTT. Its translation is CASIRSPPVIGVNTEAFF.